Here is one T cell receptor beta chain with its context. This specimen belongs to a study of control samples from healthy donors and cancer patients. The table came from immunoSEQ multiplex PCR; TCRdb's copy has only in-frame clones and leaves some out. Of about 120,000 clones in the sample, over 75% were seen once. The sequenced sample consisted of PBMCs. This receptor was identified in a woman in her fifties or sixties with colorectal cancer.

CDR3 DNA sequence: TGTGCCAGTTCGACAGCCCTGAACACTGAAGCTTTCTTT. It is translated as CASSTALNTEAFF. The rearrangement joins TRBV19 to TRBJ1-1; D is possibly TRBD1 (5 bases). The germline V gene has CDR1 LNHDA and CDR2 SQIVND (reference sequence). There are 13 residues in the CDR3. V was trimmed by 8 bases and J by 0 bases, leaving 10 bases between them.